The clone carrying this TCR beta chain rates as large. The antigen is not known. From live CD3+CD8+TCRalphabeta+ cells, four PD-1 and/or TIGIT subsets were sorted. Each library started from about 14 ng of total RNA using the QIAseq Immune Repertoire TCR panel. MiXCR, run by TCRdb on the reads, gives a single entry per CDR3 protein. The sample yields around 360 distinct CDR3 sequences, less than 8% seen once. The sample originates from a study of circulating CD8 cells and anti-PD-1 response in melanoma. Across the whole study: Treatment was intravenous nivolumab at 3 mg/kg every 2 weeks.

Study-wide points: TIGIT repertoires were least diverse, DNEG repertoires most diverse.

The specimen was CD8+ T cells from PBMCs, collected at baseline or after one month of anti-PD-1 therapy (not recorded which). The TCR was taken from a human donor with melanoma.

DNA for the CDR3: TGCAGTGCTAGAAGCAGGGAGAGTAATTCACCCCTCCACTTT. Encoded protein: CSARSRESNSPLHF. This sequence joins TRBV20-1 and TRBJ1-6; possibly TRBD1 for D (5 bases). CDR3 length: 14 residues. V was clipped by 2 bases and J by 6 bases, with 11 bases between them. CDR1 and CDR2 (germline): DFQATT, SNEGSKA (reference sequence).